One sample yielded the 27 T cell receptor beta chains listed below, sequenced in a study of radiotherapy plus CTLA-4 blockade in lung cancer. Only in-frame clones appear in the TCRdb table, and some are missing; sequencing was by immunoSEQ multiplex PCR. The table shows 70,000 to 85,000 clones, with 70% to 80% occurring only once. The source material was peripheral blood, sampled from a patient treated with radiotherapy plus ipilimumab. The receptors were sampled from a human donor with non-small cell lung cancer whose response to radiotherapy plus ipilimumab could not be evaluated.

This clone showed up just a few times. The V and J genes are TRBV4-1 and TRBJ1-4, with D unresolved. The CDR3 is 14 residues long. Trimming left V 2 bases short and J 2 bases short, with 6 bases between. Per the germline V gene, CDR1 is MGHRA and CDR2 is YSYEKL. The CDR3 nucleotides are TGCGCCAGCAGCCAACAGAATACTAATGAAAAACTGTTTTTT. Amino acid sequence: CASSQQNTNEKLFF.

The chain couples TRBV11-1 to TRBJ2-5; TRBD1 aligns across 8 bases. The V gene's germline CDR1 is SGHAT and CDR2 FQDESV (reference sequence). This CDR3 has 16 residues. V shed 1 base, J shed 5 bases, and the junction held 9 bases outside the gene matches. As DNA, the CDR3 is TGTGCCAGCAGCTTAGTGCCAGGGGGCACGGTTGAGACCCAGTACTTC. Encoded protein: CASSLVPGGTVETQYF.

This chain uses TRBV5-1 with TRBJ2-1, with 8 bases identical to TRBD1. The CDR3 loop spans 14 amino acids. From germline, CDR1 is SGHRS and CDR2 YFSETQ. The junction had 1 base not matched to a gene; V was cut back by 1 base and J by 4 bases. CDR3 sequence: CASSLRQGYNEQFF. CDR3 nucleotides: TGCGCCAGCAGCTTGAGACAGGGGTACAATGAGCAGTTCTTC.

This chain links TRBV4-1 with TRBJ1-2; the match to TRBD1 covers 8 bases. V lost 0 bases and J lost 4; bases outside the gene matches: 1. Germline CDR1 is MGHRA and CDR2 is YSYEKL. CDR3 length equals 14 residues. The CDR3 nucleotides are TGCGCCAGCAGCCAAGAAGACAGGGGCTATGGCTACACCTTC. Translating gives CASSQEDRGYGYTF.

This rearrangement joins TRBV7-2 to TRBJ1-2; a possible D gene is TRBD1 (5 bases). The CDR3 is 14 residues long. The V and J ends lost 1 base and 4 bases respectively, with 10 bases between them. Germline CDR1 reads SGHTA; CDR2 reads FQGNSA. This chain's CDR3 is CASSLGGHSYGYTF. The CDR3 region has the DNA TGTGCCAGCAGCTTAGGAGGACACAGCTATGGCTACACCTTC.

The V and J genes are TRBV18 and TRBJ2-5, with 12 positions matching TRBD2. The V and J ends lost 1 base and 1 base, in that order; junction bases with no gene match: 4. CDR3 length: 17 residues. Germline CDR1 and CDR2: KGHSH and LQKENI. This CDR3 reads CASSPRGTSGPQETQYF. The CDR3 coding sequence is TGTGCCAGCTCACCACGGGGGACTAGCGGGCCCCAAGAGACCCAGTACTTC.

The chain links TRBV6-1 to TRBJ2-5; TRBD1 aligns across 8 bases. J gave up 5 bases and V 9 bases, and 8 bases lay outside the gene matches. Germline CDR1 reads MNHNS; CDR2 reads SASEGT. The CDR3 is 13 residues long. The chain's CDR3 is CASLQGVTETQYF. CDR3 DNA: TGTGCCAGTCTACAGGGGGTGACGGAGACCCAGTACTTC.

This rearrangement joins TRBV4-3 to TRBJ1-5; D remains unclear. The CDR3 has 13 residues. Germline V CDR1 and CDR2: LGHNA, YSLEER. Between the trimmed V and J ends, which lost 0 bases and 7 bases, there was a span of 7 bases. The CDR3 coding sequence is TGCGCCAGCAGCCAAGATTGGGCGCAGCCCCAGCATTTT. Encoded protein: CASSQDWAQPQHF.

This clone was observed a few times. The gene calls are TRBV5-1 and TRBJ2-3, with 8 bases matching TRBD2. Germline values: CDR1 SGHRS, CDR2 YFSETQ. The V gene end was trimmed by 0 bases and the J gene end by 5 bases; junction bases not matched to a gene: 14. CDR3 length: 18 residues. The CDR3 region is CASSLGTSGPGRRDTQYF. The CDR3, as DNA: TGCGCCAGCAGCTTGGGAACTAGCGGCCCTGGAAGGAGAGATACGCAGTATTTT. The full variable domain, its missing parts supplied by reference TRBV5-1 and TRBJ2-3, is KAGVTQTPRYLIKTRGQQVTLSCSPISGHRSVSWYQQTPGQGLQFLFEYFSETQRNKGNFPGRFSGRQFSNSRSEMNVSTLELGDSALYLCASSLGTSGPGRRDTQYFGPGTRLTVL.

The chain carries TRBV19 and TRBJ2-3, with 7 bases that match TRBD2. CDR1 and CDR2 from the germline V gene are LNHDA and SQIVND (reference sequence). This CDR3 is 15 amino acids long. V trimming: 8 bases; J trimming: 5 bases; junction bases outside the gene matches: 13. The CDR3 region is CASAGGGWEKDTQYF. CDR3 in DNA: TGTGCCAGTGCTGGCGGGGGATGGGAGAAAGATACGCAGTATTTT.

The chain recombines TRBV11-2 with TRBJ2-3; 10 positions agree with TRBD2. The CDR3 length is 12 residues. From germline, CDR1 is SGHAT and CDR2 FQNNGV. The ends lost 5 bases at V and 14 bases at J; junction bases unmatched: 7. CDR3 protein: CASSPASGSRYF. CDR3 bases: TGTGCCAGCAGCCCAGCTAGCGGGAGTCGGTATTTT.

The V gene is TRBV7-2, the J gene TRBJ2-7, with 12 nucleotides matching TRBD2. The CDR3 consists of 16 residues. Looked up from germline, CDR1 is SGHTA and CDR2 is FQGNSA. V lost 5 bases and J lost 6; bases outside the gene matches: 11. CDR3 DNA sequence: TGTGCCAGCAGCAAACTTCTAGCGGGGGGGCCCGGCGAGCAGTACTTC. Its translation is CASSKLLAGGPGEQYF.

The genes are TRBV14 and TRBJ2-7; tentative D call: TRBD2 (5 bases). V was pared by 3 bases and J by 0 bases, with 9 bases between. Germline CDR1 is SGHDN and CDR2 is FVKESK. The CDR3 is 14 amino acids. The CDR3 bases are TGTGCCAGCAGCCAGATCGGGATCTCCTACGAGCAGTACTTC. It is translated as CASSQIGISYEQYF.

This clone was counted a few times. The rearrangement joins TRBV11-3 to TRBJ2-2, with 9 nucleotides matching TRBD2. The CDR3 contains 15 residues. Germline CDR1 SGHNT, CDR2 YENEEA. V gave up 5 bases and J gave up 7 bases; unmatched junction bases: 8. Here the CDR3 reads CASSPAGGRIGELFF. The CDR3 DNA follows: TGTGCCAGCAGCCCCGCGGGGGGGCGAATCGGGGAGCTGTTTTTT.

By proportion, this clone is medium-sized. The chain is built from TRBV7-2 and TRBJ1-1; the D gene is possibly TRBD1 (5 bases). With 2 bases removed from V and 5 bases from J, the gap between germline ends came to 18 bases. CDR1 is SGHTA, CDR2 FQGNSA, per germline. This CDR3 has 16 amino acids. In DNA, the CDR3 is TGTGCCAGCAGCTTACCCCCCCTGGGGGGAGGTACTGAAGCTTTCTTT. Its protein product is CASSLPPLGGGTEAFF.

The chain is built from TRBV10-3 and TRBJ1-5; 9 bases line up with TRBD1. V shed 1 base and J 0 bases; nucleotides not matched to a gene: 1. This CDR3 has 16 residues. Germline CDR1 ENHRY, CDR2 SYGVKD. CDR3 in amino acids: CAISEWTGDSNQPQHF. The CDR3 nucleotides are TGTGCCATCAGTGAGTGGACAGGGGATAGCAATCAGCCCCAGCATTTT.

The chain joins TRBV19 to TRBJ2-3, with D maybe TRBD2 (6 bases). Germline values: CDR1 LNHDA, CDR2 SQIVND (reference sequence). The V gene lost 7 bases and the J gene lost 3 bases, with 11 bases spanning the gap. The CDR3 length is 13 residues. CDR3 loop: CASNRGETDTQYF. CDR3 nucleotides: TGTGCCAGTAACCGCGGGGAAACAGATACGCAGTATTTT.

The CDR3 sequence: CATAEGAYGYTF. The CDR3 region has the DNA TGTGCCACGGCCGAAGGAGCCTATGGCTACACCTTC. The gene calls are TRBV27 and TRBJ1-2; D unresolved. Trimming left V 10 bases short and J 4 bases short, with 13 bases between. The CDR3 is made up of 12 amino acids. The germline V gene encodes CDR1 MNHEY and CDR2 SMNVEV (reference sequence).

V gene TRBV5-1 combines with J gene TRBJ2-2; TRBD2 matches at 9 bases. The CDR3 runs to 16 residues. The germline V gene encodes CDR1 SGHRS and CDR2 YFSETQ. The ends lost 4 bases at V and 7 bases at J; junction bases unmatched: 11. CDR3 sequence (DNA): TGCGCCAGCAGCACGTATAGCGGGGGATTGTTCGGGGAGCTGTTTTTT. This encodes CASSTYSGGLFGELFF.

The CDR3 DNA reads TGTGCCAGCAGCTTAGCGTTCCTCGTCCGGGAGGCGAACACCGGGGAGCTGTTTTTT. This sequence encodes CASSLAFLVREANTGELFF. The gene calls are TRBV11-2 and TRBJ2-2; 7 bases are a match to TRBD2. The CDR3 is 19 residues long. With 1 base clipped from V and 0 bases from J, the junction kept 11 bases outside the gene matches. Per germline, CDR1 SGHAT and CDR2 FQNNGV.

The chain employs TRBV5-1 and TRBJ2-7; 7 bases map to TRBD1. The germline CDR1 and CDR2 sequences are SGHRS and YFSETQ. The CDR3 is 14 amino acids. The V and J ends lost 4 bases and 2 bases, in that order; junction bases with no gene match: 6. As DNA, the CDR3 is TGCGCCAGCAGCCAAACAGGGGCCCCCTACGAGCAGTACTTC. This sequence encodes CASSQTGAPYEQYF.

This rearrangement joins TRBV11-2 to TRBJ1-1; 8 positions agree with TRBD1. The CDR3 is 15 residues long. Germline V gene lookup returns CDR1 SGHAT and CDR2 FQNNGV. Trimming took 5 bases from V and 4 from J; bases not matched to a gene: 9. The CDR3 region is CASSRQQGEGTEAFF. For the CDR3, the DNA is TGTGCCAGCAGCCGGCAACAGGGGGAGGGCACTGAAGCTTTCTTT. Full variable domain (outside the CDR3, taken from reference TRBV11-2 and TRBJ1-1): EAGVAQSPRYKIIEKRQSVAFWCNPISGHATLYWYQQILGQGPKLLIQFQNNGVVDDSQLPKDRFSAERLKGVDSTLKIQPAKLEDSAVYLCASSRQQGEGTEAFFGQGTRLTVV.

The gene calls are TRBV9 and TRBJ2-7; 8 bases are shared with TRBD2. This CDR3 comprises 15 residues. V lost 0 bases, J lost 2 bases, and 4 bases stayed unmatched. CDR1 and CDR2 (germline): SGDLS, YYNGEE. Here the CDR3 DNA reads TGTGCCAGCAGCGTAGAAAGCGGGAGAGCCTACGAGCAGTACTTC. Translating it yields CASSVESGRAYEQYF.

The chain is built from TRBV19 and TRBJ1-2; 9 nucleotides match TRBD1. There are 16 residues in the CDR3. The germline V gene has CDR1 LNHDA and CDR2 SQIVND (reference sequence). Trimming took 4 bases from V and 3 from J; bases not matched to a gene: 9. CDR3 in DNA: TGTGCCAGTAGTAACATTTTTCGGACAGGGGACTATGGCTACACCTTC. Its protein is CASSNIFRTGDYGYTF.

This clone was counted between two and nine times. DNA of the CDR3: TGCAGCGTTGACGACAGATCCTATGGCTACACCTTC. It specifies CSVDDRSYGYTF. The V and J genes are TRBV29-1 and TRBJ1-2; a weak D match, TRBD1 (5 bases). V was cut by 3 bases and J by 4 bases, with 9 bases left in between. The CDR3 is 12 residues long. Germline V gene lookup returns CDR1 SQVTM and CDR2 ANQGSEA.

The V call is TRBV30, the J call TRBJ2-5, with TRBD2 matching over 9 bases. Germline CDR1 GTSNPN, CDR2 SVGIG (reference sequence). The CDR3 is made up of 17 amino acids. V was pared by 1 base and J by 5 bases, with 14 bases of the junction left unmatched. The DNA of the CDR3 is TGTGCCTGGAGTGGTGCGAGCGGGGGGACGGTCCGGGAGACCCAGTACTTC. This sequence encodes CAWSGASGGTVRETQYF. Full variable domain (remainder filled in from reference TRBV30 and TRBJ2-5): SQTIHQWPATLVQPVGSPLSLECTVEGTSNPNLYWYRQAAGRGLQLLFYSVGIGQISSEVPQNLSASRPQDRQFILSSKKLLLSDSGFYLCAWSGASGGTVRETQYFGPGTRLLVL.

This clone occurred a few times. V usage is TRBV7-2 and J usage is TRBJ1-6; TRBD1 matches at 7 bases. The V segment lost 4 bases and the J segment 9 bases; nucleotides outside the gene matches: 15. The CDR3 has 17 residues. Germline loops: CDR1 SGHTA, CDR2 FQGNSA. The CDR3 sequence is CASSSTIRQGGGSPLHF. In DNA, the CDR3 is TGTGCCAGCAGCTCTACGATTAGACAGGGAGGTGGTTCACCCCTCCACTTT.